The 19 T cell receptor beta chains given below trace back to one sample, sequenced in a study of Ad26.COV2.S vaccination and SARS-CoV-2 variants. The table came from immunoSEQ multiplex PCR; TCRdb's copy has only in-frame clones and leaves some out. The sample holds 300,000 to 400,000 clones; around 90% are singletons and the top ten take 3.9%. Sequencing was performed on peripheral blood, taken after recovery from COVID-19. Receptors originate from a human donor who had recovered from COVID-19.

The chain has TRBV9 and TRBJ1-1; tentatively, D is TRBD1 (5 bases). CDR1 is SGDLS and CDR2 is YYNGEE in the germline V gene. V lost 0 bases and J lost 0, with 9 bases in between. This CDR3 contains 15 residues. The CDR3 loop is CASSVGEGLNTEAFF. For the CDR3, the DNA is TGTGCCAGCAGCGTAGGAGAGGGGCTGAACACTGAAGCTTTCTTT.

The rearrangement uses TRBV5-4 and TRBJ1-4; TRBD1 aligns across 7 bases. The CDR3 has 17 amino acids. The germline V gene encodes CDR1 SGHNT and CDR2 YYREEE (reference sequence). The V and J ends lost 4 bases and 0 bases, in that order; junction bases with no gene match: 9. The CDR3: CASSPGGRGTTNEKLFF. In DNA, the CDR3 is TGTGCCAGCAGCCCGGGGGGCAGGGGGACAACTAATGAAAAACTGTTTTTT.

The chain employs TRBV6-2 or TRBV6-3 and TRBJ1-1, with 9 bases that match TRBD1. This CDR3 contains 16 residues. Looked up from germline, CDR1 is MNHEY and CDR2 is SVGEGT. J lost 1 base, V lost 0 bases, and 3 bases had no gene match. The CDR3 sequence is CASSYSMTGGNTEAFF. The CDR3 nucleotides read TGTGCCAGCAGTTACTCGATGACAGGGGGGAACACTGAAGCTTTCTTT.

The rearrangement joins TRBV7-7 to TRBJ2-3, with unresolved D. The germline V gene encodes CDR1 SSHAT and CDR2 FNYEAQ (reference sequence). The CDR3 totals 16 residues. V gave up 5 bases and J gave up 1 base, with 16 bases separating them. CDR3 DNA: TGTGCCAGCAGCCCAGCCGGATTTGCTGGCACAGATACGCAGTATTTT. It encodes CASSPAGFAGTDTQYF.

CDR3 DNA: TGTGCCAGTAGTGGTGACTGGTTCGAGCAGTACTTC. This translates into CASSGDWFEQYF. This chain connects TRBV19 to TRBJ2-7; D is unclear. Germline CDR1 is LNHDA and CDR2 is SQIVND (reference sequence). Trimming removed 5 bases at V and 6 bases at J, with 11 bases between. The CDR3 loop spans 12 amino acids.

This clone was observed a single time. The chain uses TRBV6-2 or TRBV6-3 and TRBJ1-1; 9 positions match TRBD1. The CDR3 consists of 13 residues. Germline CDR1 and CDR2: MNHEY and SVGEGT. Trimming took 2 bases from V and 6 from J; bases not matched to a gene: 1. Here the CDR3 DNA reads TGTGCCAGCAGTTACGGGACAGGGCCTGAAGCTTTCTTT. Translation: CASSYGTGPEAFF.

This clone has just one count. The CDR3 loop reads CASSVGLANSYEQYF. DNA for the CDR3: TGTGCCAGCAGCGTAGGACTAGCTAACTCCTACGAGCAGTACTTC. The chain has TRBV9 and TRBJ2-7, with 7 bases aligning to TRBD2. The CDR3 covers 15 residues. After removal of 0 bases from V and 0 bases from J, the junction contained 3 bases not matched to a gene. Looked up from germline, CDR1 is SGDLS and CDR2 is YYNGEE.

This clone was seen only once. The J gene is TRBJ1-1, the V gene TRBV4-1; D is possibly TRBD1 (5 bases). The CDR3 is 13 amino acids. Germline V gives CDR1 MGHRA, CDR2 YSYEKL. V lost 1 base, J lost 4 bases, and 7 bases lay in between. The CDR3 DNA reads as TGCGCCAGCAGCCAAGTTCAGGGCACTGAAGCTTTCTTT. Amino acids: CASSQVQGTEAFF.

The chain employs TRBV2 and TRBJ1-2; the D gene is possibly TRBD1 (5 bases). This CDR3 has 14 residues. Germline assignment: CDR1 SNHLY and CDR2 FYNNEI. The ends were cut back, 2 bases at V and 2 bases at J, with 9 bases in the middle. The CDR3 region has the DNA TGTGCCAGCAGTGAATTGGACACAAACTATGGCTACACCTTC. Translated: CASSELDTNYGYTF.

The chain carries TRBV5-1 and TRBJ2-3; D is ambiguous. V gave up 5 bases and J gave up 1 base, with 14 bases separating them. The CDR3 covers 15 residues. Germline V gene sequence: CDR1 SGHRS, CDR2 YFSETQ. Here the CDR3 DNA reads TGCGCCAGCAGTTGGGCTACCTGGGGCACAGATACGCAGTATTTT. It codes for CASSWATWGTDTQYF.

The CDR3: CASSTGNTGELFF. CDR3 coding DNA: TGTGCCAGCAGCACCGGGAACACCGGGGAGCTGTTTTTT. This chain connects TRBV6-2 or TRBV6-3 to TRBJ2-2, with D hard to call. Per the germline V gene, CDR1 is MNHEY and CDR2 is SVGEGT. The V gene lost 6 bases and the J gene lost 1 base, with 6 bases spanning the gap. The CDR3 is 13 amino acids.

V gene TRBV6-5 combines with J gene TRBJ2-2, with a tentative D call TRBD2 (6 bases). V lost 8 bases to trimming and J lost 2 bases, with 9 bases between them. The CDR3 contains 13 residues. Germline assignment: CDR1 MNHEY and CDR2 SVGAGI. The CDR3 sequence is CASGGFNTGELFF. CDR3 DNA: TGTGCCAGCGGGGGGTTCAACACCGGGGAGCTGTTTTTT.

This chain connects TRBV9 to TRBJ1-2; 9 nucleotides line up with TRBD1. The ends lost 5 bases at V and 6 bases at J; junction bases unmatched: 5. Germline lookup yields CDR1 SGDLS and CDR2 YYNGEE. The CDR3 has 13 amino acids. DNA for the CDR3: TGTGCCAGCAGTCGGGACAGGGCTGATGGCTACACCTTC. It encodes CASSRDRADGYTF.

This chain uses TRBV19 with TRBJ1-2; 7 bases are shared with TRBD1. Germline V gene lookup returns CDR1 LNHDA and CDR2 SQIVND (reference sequence). The V and J ends lost 7 bases and 5 bases, in that order; junction bases with no gene match: 4. The CDR3 covers 12 residues. CDR3 sequence reads: CASTPGGYGYTF. The DNA of the CDR3 is TGTGCCAGTACCCCAGGGGGATATGGCTACACCTTC.

The chain employs TRBV2 and TRBJ1-1, with TRBD1 as a possible D gene (5 bases). CDR3 length equals 12 residues. CDR1 and CDR2 (germline): SNHLY, FYNNEI. V shed 8 bases and J shed 5 bases, with 12 bases lying between them. The CDR3 loop is CASVLAGTEAFF. The DNA of the CDR3 is TGTGCCAGCGTCCTGGCAGGGACTGAAGCTTTCTTT.

The chain employs TRBV7-6 and TRBJ2-2; 9 bases line up with TRBD1. Germline trimming cut 4 bases from V and 2 bases from J; bases unmatched to any gene: 5. The CDR3 contains 16 residues. Germline V lookup: CDR1 SGHVS, CDR2 FNYEAQ. The CDR3 region has the DNA TGTGCCAGCAGCTCTCCGGGACAGGGTAACACCGGGGAGCTGTTTTTT. It codes for CASSSPGQGNTGELFF.

This sequence joins TRBV27 and TRBJ2-3, with a tentative D call TRBD1 (6 bases). Looked up from germline, CDR1 is MNHEY and CDR2 is SMNVEV (reference sequence). The CDR3 covers 15 residues. Deletions cut 0 bases from V and 3 bases from J, with 10 bases between. DNA for the CDR3: TGTGCCAGCAGTTTATCGGACAGAGTTACAGATACGCAGTATTTT. Amino acids: CASSLSDRVTDTQYF.

The gene calls are TRBV27 and TRBJ2-1; 8 bases map to TRBD2. V lost 8 bases and J lost 5; bases outside the gene matches: 5. The CDR3 length is 13 residues. Germline V lookup: CDR1 MNHEY, CDR2 SMNVEV (reference sequence). CDR3 region: CASAGGANNEQFF. The CDR3 region has the DNA TGTGCCAGCGCCGGGGGGGCTAACAATGAGCAGTTCTTC.

The V and J genes are TRBV5-6 and TRBJ1-3; no firm D call. Trimming took off 0 bases at V and 0 bases at J, with 7 bases between the two ends. Germline V lookup: CDR1 SGHDT, CDR2 YYEEEE. The CDR3 is 15 amino acids. DNA for the CDR3: TGTGCCAGCAGCTTGGGTTCCATCTCTGGAAACACCATATATTTT. This sequence encodes CASSLGSISGNTIYF.